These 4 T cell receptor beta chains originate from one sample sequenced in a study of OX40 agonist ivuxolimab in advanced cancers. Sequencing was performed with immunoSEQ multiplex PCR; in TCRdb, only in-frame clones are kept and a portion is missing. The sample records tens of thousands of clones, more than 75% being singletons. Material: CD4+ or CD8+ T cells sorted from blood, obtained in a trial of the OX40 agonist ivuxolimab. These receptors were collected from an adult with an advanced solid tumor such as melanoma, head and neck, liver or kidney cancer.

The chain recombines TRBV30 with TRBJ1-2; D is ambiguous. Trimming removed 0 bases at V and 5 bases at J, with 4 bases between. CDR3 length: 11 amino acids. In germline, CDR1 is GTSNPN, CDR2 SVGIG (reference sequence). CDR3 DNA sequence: TGTGCCTGGAGTGTGGGATATGGCTACACCTTC. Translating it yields CAWSVGYGYTF. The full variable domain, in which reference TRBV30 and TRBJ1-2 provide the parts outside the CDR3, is SQTIHQWPATLVQPVGSPLSLECTVEGTSNPNLYWYRQAAGRGLQLLFYSVGIGQISSEVPQNLSASRPQDRQFILSSKKLLLSDSGFYLCAWSVGYGYTFGSGTRLTVV.

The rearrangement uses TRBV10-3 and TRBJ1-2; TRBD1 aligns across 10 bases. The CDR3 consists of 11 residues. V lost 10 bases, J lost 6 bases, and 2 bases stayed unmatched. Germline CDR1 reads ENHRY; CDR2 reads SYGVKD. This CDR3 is CATGTGDGYTF. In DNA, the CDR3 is TGTGCCACCGGGACAGGGGATGGCTACACCTTC.

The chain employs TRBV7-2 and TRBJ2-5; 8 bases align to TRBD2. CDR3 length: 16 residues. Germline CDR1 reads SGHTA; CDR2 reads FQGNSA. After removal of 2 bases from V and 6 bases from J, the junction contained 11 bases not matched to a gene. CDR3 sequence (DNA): TGTGCCAGCAGCTTAAGAGGAGCGGGAGCCCTACAGACCCAGTACTTC. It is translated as CASSLRGAGALQTQYF.

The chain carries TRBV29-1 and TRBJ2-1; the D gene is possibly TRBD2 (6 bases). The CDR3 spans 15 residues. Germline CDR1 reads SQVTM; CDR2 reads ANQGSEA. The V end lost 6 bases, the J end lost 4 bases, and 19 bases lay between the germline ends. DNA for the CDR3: TGCAGCGTCGGTCCCCGGCGGGGTTTTTACAATGAGCAGTTCTTC. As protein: CSVGPRRGFYNEQFF.